The source of this T cell receptor beta chain is a study of cytomegalovirus exposure and HLA in healthy donors. CDR3 length: 15 amino acids. The ends were cut back, 8 bases at V and 2 bases at J, with 16 bases in the middle. The germline gives CDR1 LNHDA, CDR2 SQIVND (reference sequence). Details on this clone: What it recognizes is unknown.

Study-level findings and limits: The productive fraction for most TCR beta V segments was about 87% or about 30% in an earlier analysis. According to the study, 160 or so TCR beta chains were cytomegalovirus-associated.

The donors gave bone marrow, and they were healthy. 13 Jbeta primers and 60 Vbeta primers were used for the PCR. Libraries were prepared by immunoSEQ multiplex PCR; TCRdb keeps only in-frame clonotypes and omits some of them. The sample carries 150,000 to 200,000 clones, approximately 85% recorded once. The receptor was isolated from a man in his late teens or twenties in good health and CMV-seropositive. This chain uses TRBV19 with TRBJ1-3, with a possible D match to TRBD1 (5 bases). The sample taken for sequencing was PBMCs. The chain's CDR3 is CASSFGGVAGNTIYF. The CDR3 DNA reads TGTGCCAGTTCCTTCGGGGGGGTTGCTGGAAACACCATATATTTT.